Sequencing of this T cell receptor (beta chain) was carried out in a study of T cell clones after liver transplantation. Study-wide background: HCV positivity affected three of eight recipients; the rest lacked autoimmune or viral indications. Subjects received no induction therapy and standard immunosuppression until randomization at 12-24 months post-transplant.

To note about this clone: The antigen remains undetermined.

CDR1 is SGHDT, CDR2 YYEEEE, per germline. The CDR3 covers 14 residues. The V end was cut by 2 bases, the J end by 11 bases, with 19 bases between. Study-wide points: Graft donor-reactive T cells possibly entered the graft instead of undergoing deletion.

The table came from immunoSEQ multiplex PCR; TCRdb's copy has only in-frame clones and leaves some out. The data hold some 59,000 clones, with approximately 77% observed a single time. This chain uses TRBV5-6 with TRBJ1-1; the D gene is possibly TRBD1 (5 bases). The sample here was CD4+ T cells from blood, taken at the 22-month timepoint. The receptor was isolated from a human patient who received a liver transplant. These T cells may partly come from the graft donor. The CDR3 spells CASSLGLRDAVAFF. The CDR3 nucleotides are TGTGCCAGCAGCTTAGGATTGCGGGACGCGGTCGCTTTCTTT.